This TCR beta chain was recorded in a study of neoadjuvant nivolumab and ipilimumab in lung cancer (dated by TCRdb to the early 2020s). For the wider study: Nivolumab was administered intravenously at 3 mg/kg on days 1, 15 and 29, and in the combination arm ipilimumab 1 mg/kg was added on day 1 only. The primary trial endpoint was the major pathologic response (MPR) rate in the intention-to-treat population in each study arm. Of the roughly 43 patients with operable NSCLC treated in the trial, some 23 were randomized to nivolumab monotherapy and some 20 to nivolumab plus ipilimumab. The study compared TCR repertoires in pretherapy (baseline) peripheral blood with TCR repertoires in tumors resected at surgery following neoadjuvant immune checkpoint blockade. Matched pretherapy and resected tumor pairs were analyzed from seven patients, of whom four had been treated with nivolumab and three with nivolumab plus ipilimumab. The full study reports these points: TCR sequencing was performed in a small number of samples. There was no significant correlation between TCR clonality and pathologic tumor regression, and just a single major-pathologic-response sample was available for the clonality-regression analysis. TCR richness and clonality were greater in resected tumors than in tumor-adjacent uninvolved lung, and increases were seen in more dual-therapy-treated tumors. From pretherapy to surgery, tumor T-cell richness and clonality increased in three of three dual-therapy tumors but in only two of four nivolumab-treated tumors. TCR richness in pretherapy blood showed a positive correlation with richness in tumors resected after neoadjuvant therapy (Spearman R ≈ 0.8).

The time point label, read with the paper, signifies: pretherapy, before neoadjuvant immune checkpoint inhibitors. Samples were obtained from the phase 2 randomized NEOSTAR trial, in which neoadjuvant nivolumab or nivolumab plus ipilimumab followed by surgery was tested in operable NSCLC. For this clone: It lacks a known antigen. Per-base qualities were not stored, and no clone one base away is much larger.

The CDR3 sequence holds 14 residues, the cysteine and phenylalanine included. The DNA shown is the 42-base CDR3, in frame from base 1. The germline ends are 10 bases apart after V is trimmed by 3 bases and J by 0 bases. The germline V gene specifies SGDLS as CDR1 and YYNGEE as CDR2. Receptor amplification or capture employed the immunoSEQ multiplex PCR assay. The paper's processing steps were these. Repertoires were summarized in terms of richness and clonality, and significantly expanded and contracted clones between pre- and post-therapy samples were identified. The table was pulled from immuneACCESS by TCRdb, which kept in-frame rearrangements only. Such tables lose some clones; where checked, under half of the loss comes from unresolved V genes, and the rest has no known cause. The V and J calls and the clone size are those of that table, but D and trimming were determined from the DNA. The sample contains approximately 23,000 clones, 82% of them found a single time. In total, the top ten clones hold under 25% of the sample.

Specimen: peripheral blood, collected before neoadjuvant nivolumab, alone or with ipilimumab. Recombination joined TRBV9 with TRBJ2-7; TRBD2 might be the D gene, on 6 matching bases. The source is an adult with non-small cell lung cancer. The DNA sequence follows: TGTGCCAGCAGCGGCGGAGGGAACTCCTACGAGCAGTACTTC. Translation gives CASSGGGNSYEQYF. The full variable domain, completed from the reference TRBV9 and TRBJ2-7 proteins outside the CDR3, reads DSGVTQTPKHLITATGQRVTLRCSPRSGDLSVYWYQQSLDQGLQFLIQYYNGEERAKGNILERFSAQQFPDLHSELNLSSLELGDSALYFCASSGGGNSYEQYFGPGTRLTVT.